This T cell receptor (beta chain) is from a study of blood T cells in healthy people across ages. Using a J-beta primer mix together with a sample-barcoded 5' primer, a second PCR was run for about 6 to 12 cycles. A template-switch adaptor with 12 random nucleotides tagged each cDNA molecule. Each CDR3 protein is one row after TCRdb ran MiXCR on the 5' RACE reads. The table includes about 1 million distinct CDR3 sequences, more than 35% detected once. The CDR3 is 14 amino acids. The V gene's germline CDR1 is SGHTA and CDR2 FQGTGA. The V end lost 5 bases, the J end lost 8 bases, and 16 bases lay between the germline ends.

Sequencing used blood. The receptor was isolated from a woman aged 55-70 years in good health. The V and J genes are TRBV7-3 and TRBJ2-4; D may match TRBD1 or TRBD2 (5 bases each). This CDR3 reads CASSPSGGSDIQYF. In DNA, the CDR3 is TGTGCCAGCAGCCCCAGTGGGGGTTCGGACATTCAGTACTTC.